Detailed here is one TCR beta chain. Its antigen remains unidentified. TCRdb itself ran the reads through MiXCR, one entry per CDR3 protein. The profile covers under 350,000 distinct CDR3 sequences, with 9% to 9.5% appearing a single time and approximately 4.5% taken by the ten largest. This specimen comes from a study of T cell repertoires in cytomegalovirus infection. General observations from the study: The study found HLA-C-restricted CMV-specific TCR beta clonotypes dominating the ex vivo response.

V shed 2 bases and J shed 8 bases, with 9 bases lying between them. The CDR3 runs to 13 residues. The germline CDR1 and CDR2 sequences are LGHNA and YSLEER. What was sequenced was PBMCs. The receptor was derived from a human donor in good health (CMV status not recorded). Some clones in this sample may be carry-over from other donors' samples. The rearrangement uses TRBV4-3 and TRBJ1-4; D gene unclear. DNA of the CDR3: TGCGCCAGCAGCCAATTTATAGCGGAAAAACTGTTTTTT. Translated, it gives CASSQFIAEKLFF.